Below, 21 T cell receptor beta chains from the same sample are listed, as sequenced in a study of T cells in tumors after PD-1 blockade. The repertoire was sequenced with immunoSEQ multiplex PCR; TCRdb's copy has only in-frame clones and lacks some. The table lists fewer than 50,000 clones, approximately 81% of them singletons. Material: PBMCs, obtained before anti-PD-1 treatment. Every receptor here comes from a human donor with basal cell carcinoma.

DNA of the CDR3: TGCGCCAGCAGCTTGGCCGGGGGAAGACTCGGAAACACCATATATTTT. Translated: CASSLAGGRLGNTIYF. The rearrangement joins TRBV5-1 to TRBJ1-3; D is perhaps TRBD1 (5 bases). This CDR3 contains 16 residues. Germline V gene data show CDR1 as SGHRS and CDR2 as YFSETQ. V was trimmed by 0 bases and J by 4 bases, leaving 14 bases between them.

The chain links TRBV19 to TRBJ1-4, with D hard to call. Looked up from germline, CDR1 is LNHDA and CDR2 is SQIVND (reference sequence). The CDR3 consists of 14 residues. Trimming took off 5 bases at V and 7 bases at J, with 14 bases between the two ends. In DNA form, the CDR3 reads TGTGCCAGTAGTGATACTACTAGGGCTGAAAAACTGTTTTTT. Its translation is CASSDTTRAEKLFF.

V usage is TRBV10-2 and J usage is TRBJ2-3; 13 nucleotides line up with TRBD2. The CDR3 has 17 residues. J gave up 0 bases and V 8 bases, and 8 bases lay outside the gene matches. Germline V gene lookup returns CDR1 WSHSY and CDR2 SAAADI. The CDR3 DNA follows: TGCGCCAGCCGGACTAGCGGGAGTATTTCTAGCACAGATACGCAGTATTTT. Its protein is CASRTSGSISSTDTQYF.

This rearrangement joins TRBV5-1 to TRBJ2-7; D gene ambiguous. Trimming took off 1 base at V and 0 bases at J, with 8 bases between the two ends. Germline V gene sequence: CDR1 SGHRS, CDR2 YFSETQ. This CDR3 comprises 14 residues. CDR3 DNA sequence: TGCGCCAGCAGCTTGAGACCGAGCTCCTACGAGCAGTACTTC. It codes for CASSLRPSSYEQYF. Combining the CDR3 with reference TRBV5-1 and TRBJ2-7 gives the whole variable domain KAGVTQTPRYLIKTRGQQVTLSCSPISGHRSVSWYQQTPGQGLQFLFEYFSETQRNKGNFPGRFSGRQFSNSRSEMNVSTLELGDSALYLCASSLRPSSYEQYFGPGTRLTVT.

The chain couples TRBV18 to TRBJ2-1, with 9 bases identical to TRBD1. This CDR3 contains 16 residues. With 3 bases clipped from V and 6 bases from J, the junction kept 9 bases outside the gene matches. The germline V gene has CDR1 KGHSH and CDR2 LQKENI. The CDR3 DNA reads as TGTGCCAGCTCACCTCCGGGACAGGGTATTAGCAATGAGCAGTTCTTC. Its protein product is CASSPPGQGISNEQFF.

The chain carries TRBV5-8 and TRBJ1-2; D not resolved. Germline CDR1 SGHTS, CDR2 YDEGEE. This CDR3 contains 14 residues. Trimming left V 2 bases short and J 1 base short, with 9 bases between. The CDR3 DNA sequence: TGTGCCAGCAGCTTCTGGACGGATAACTATGGCTACACCTTC. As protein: CASSFWTDNYGYTF.

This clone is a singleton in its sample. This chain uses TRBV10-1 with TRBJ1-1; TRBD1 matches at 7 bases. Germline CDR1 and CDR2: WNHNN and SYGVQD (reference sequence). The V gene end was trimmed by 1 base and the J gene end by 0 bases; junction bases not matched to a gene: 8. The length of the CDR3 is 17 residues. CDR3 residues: CASSELQGWNMNTEAFF. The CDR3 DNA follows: TGCGCCAGCAGTGAGTTACAGGGGTGGAACATGAACACTGAAGCTTTCTTT.

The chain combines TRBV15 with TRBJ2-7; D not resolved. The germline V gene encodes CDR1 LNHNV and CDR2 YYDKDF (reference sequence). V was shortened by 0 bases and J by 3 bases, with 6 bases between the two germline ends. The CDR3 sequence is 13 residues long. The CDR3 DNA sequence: TGTGCCACCAGCAGAGATGCCAGCTACGAGCAGTACTTC. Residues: CATSRDASYEQYF.

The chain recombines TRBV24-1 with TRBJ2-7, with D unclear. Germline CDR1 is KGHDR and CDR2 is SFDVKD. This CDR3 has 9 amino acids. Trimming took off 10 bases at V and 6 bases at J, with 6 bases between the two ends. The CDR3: CATGFEQYF. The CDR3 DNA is TGTGCCACTGGGTTCGAGCAGTACTTC.

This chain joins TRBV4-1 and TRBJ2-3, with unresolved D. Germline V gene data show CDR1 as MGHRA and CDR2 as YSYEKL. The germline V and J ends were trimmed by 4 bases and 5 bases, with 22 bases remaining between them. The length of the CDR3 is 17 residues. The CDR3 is CASSLSPRPGPGDTQYF. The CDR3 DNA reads TGCGCCAGCAGCCTTTCCCCCCGGCCCGGCCCCGGAGATACGCAGTATTTT.

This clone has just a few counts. The CDR3 DNA reads TGTGCCAGCAGGGTCCAGAGACAGCTTAATTCACCCCTCCACTTT. It codes for CASRVQRQLNSPLHF. The chain is built from TRBV2 and TRBJ1-6; a possible D gene is TRBD1 (5 bases). CDR3 size: 15 residues. Trimming shortened V by 6 bases and J by 6 bases, and 15 bases separated the two germline ends. CDR1 and CDR2 from the germline V gene are SNHLY and FYNNEI. The variable domain in full, completed from reference TRBV2 and TRBJ1-6, reads EPEVTQTPSHQVTQMGQEVILRCVPISNHLYFYWYRQILGQKVEFLVSFYNNEISEKSEIFDDQFSVERPDGSNFTLKIRSTKLEDSAMYFCASRVQRQLNSPLHFGNGTRLTVT.

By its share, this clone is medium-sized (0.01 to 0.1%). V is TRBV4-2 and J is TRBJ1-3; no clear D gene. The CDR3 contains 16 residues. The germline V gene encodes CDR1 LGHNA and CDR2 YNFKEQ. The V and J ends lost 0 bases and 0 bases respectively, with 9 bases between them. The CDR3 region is CASSQEYGLSGNTIYF. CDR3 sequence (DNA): TGTGCCAGCAGCCAAGAGTACGGCCTCTCTGGAAACACCATATATTTT.

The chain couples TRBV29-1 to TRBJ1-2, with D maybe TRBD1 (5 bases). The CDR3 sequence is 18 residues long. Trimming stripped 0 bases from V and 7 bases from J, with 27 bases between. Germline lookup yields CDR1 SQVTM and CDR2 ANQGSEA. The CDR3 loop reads CSVEDPTVLPPMVSGYTF. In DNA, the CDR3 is TGCAGCGTTGAAGATCCGACAGTATTACCACCTATGGTAAGTGGCTACACCTTC.

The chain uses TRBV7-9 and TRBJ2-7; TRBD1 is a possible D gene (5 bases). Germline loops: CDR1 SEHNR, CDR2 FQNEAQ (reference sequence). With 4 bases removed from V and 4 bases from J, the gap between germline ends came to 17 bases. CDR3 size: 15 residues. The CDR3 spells CASSSNSRELYEQYF. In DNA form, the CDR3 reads TGTGCCAGCAGCTCGAATTCCAGGGAATTGTACGAGCAGTACTTC.

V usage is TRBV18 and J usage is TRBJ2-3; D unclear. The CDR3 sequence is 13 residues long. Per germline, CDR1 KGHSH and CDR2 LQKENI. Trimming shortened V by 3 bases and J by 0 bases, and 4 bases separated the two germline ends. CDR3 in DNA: TGTGCCAGCTCACCCCTTAGCACAGATACGCAGTATTTT. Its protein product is CASSPLSTDTQYF.

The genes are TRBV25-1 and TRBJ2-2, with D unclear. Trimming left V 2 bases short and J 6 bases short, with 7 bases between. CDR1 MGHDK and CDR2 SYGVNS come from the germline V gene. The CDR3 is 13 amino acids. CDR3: CASSENSPGELFF. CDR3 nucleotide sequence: TGTGCCAGCAGTGAAAACAGCCCCGGGGAGCTGTTTTTT.

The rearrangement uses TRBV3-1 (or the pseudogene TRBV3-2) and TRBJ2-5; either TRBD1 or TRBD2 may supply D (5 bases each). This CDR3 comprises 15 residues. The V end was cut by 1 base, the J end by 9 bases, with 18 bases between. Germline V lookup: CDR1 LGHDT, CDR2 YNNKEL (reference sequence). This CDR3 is CASSQGPLGTQAQYF. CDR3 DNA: TGTGCCAGCAGCCAAGGACCACTAGGGACGCAGGCCCAGTACTTC.

As DNA, the CDR3 is TGTGCCTGGAATCTTATGAACACTGAAGCTTTCTTT. It specifies CAWNLMNTEAFF. This chain links TRBV30 with TRBJ1-1, with D uncertain. Germline V gene lookup returns CDR1 GTSNPN and CDR2 SVGIG (reference sequence). The germline V and J ends were trimmed by 4 bases and 0 bases, with 6 bases remaining between them. The CDR3 spans 12 residues. Full variable domain (rest looked up from reference TRBV30 and TRBJ1-1): SQTIHQWPATLVQPVGSPLSLECTVEGTSNPNLYWYRQAAGRGLQLLFYSVGIGQISSEVPQNLSASRPQDRQFILSSKKLLLSDSGFYLCAWNLMNTEAFFGQGTRLTVV.

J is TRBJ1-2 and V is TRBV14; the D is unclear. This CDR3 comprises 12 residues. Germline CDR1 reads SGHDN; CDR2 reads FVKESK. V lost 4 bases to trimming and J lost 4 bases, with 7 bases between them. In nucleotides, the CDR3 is TGTGCCAGCAGCCTGGGCCCCTATGGCTACACCTTC. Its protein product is CASSLGPYGYTF. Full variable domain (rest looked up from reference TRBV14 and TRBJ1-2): EAGVTQFPSHSVIEKGQTVTLRCDPISGHDNLYWYRRVMGKEIKFLLHFVKESKQDESGMPNNRFLAERTGGTYSTLKVQPAELEDSGVYFCASSLGPYGYTFGSGTRLTVV.

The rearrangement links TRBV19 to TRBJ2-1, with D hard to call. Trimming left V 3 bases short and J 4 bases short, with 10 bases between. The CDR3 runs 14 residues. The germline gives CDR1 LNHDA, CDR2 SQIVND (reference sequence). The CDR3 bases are TGTGCCAGTAGTATGGAGCCGGTTTACAATGAGCAGTTCTTC. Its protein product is CASSMEPVYNEQFF.

The CDR3 reads CASSLGGGQGEAFF. CDR3 bases: TGTGCCAGCAGCTTAGGGGGGGGACAGGGAGAAGCTTTCTTT. The V gene is TRBV7-2, the J gene TRBJ1-1; 9 bases are a match to TRBD1. The CDR3 runs 14 residues. Unmatched junction bases numbered 5, after V lost 1 base and J lost 8 bases. From germline, CDR1 is SGHTA and CDR2 FQGNSA.